The 9 T cell receptor beta chains given below trace back to one sample, sequenced in a study of HIV-infected patients and healthy controls. 400 to 550 ng RNA was reverse transcribed with alpha and beta constant-region primers. Using multiplexing indices, alpha and beta chain libraries were generated apart by chain-specific third strand synthesis. TCRdb re-derived calls from the 5' RACE reads in MiXCR, one entry per CDR3 protein. The sample includes 18,000 or so distinct CDR3 sequences, 9.5% to 15% of them seen just once. Whole blood was used without fractionation, so all unsorted peripheral T cells were included. Sequenced: blood. The receptors stem from an adult in good health.

Sample share makes this clonotype medium-sized. The V gene is TRBV6-2 or TRBV6-3, the J gene TRBJ2-3, with TRBD2 matching over 11 bases. The CDR3 totals 17 residues. The J segment lost 2 bases and the V segment lost 5 bases, leaving 9 bases of the junction unmatched. Germline-derived CDR1 and CDR2 are MNHEY and SVGEGT. Written as DNA, the CDR3 is TGTGCCAGCAGTGCCATCCCTAGCGGGGGGCTCACAGATACGCAGTATTTT. Amino acid sequence: CASSAIPSGGLTDTQYF.

This clonotype has only a few counts. The CDR3 DNA follows: TGTGCCAGTAGCACTCCCATGCGAGCTTTCTTT. Its translation: CASSTPMRAFF. The V gene is TRBV19, the J gene TRBJ1-1; no reliable D call. The CDR3 covers 11 residues. Germline CDR1 reads LNHDA; CDR2 reads SQIVND (reference sequence). The V end was cut by 6 bases, the J end by 10 bases, with 12 bases between.

This clonotype occurred a few times. The rearrangement links TRBV5-1 to TRBJ2-3, with 9 bases matching TRBD1. The CDR3 runs to 16 residues. The junction had 9 bases not matched to a gene; V was cut back by 2 bases and J by 5 bases. Germline V gene sequence: CDR1 SGHRS, CDR2 YFSETQ. In DNA form, the CDR3 reads TGCGCCAGCAGCTTCGGACAGGGGTTCTCTGGAGATACGCAGTATTTT. Its protein is CASSFGQGFSGDTQYF.

The rearrangement joins TRBV6-6 to TRBJ2-3; D is unclear. Trimming removed 2 bases from V and 6 bases from J, with 18 bases in between. The CDR3 loop spans 16 amino acids. CDR1 is MNHNY, CDR2 SVGAGI, per germline (reference sequence). CDR3: CASSYPSGPVEDTQYF. The CDR3 nucleotides read TGTGCCAGCAGTTACCCAAGTGGACCGGTAGAGGATACGCAGTATTTT.

This clonotype was seen more than once but under ten times. The rearrangement joins TRBV5-1 to TRBJ1-1, with 7 bases lining up with TRBD1. J gave up 10 bases and V 4 bases, and 7 bases lay outside the gene matches. The CDR3 consists of 12 residues. Germline V gene data show CDR1 as SGHRS and CDR2 as YFSETQ. The CDR3 reads CASSQETGRAFF. CDR3 nucleotides: TGCGCCAGCAGCCAGGAGACAGGGAGAGCTTTCTTT. Variable domain in full (rest from reference TRBV5-1 and TRBJ1-1): KAGVTQTPRYLIKTRGQQVTLSCSPISGHRSVSWYQQTPGQGLQFLFEYFSETQRNKGNFPGRFSGRQFSNSRSEMNVSTLELGDSALYLCASSQETGRAFFGQGTRLTVV.

This clonotype was counted a single time. The rearrangement joins TRBV5-1 to TRBJ2-1, with TRBD2 identical over 12 bases. CDR1 and CDR2 from the germline V gene are SGHRS and YFSETQ. V trimming: 3 bases; J trimming: 8 bases; junction bases outside the gene matches: 12. The length of the CDR3 is 17 residues. The CDR3 is CASSSLSSGGAVDEQFF. DNA of the CDR3: TGCGCCAGCAGCTCCCTATCTAGCGGGGGGGCAGTTGATGAGCAGTTCTTC.

This clonotype was observed many times. CDR3 in DNA: TGTGCCAGCAGCTTTCAGGCAGGGGCTGGAAACACCATATATTTT. Protein sequence: CASSFQAGAGNTIYF. V gene TRBV7-9 combines with J gene TRBJ1-3; tentatively, D is TRBD1 (6 bases). The CDR3 loop spans 15 amino acids. The V gene lost 3 bases and the J gene lost 2 bases, with 11 bases spanning the gap. Per the germline V gene, CDR1 is SEHNR and CDR2 is FQNEAQ (reference sequence).

This clonotype was counted at least ten times. The V call is TRBV28, the J call TRBJ2-7; D assignment may be TRBD1 or TRBD2 (5 bases each). Trimming removed 4 bases at V and 4 bases at J, with 17 bases between. CDR1 is MDHEN and CDR2 is SYDVKM in the germline V gene. The CDR3 covers 15 residues. The CDR3 nucleotides are TGTGCCAGCAGTTCGCATGGGGACCGTCGGTACGAGCAGTACTTC. This translates into CASSSHGDRRYEQYF.

Relative to its sample, this clonotype is medium-sized. The rearrangement joins TRBV2 to TRBJ1-1; 8 bases line up with TRBD1. The J segment lost 0 bases and the V segment lost 6 bases, leaving 12 bases of the junction unmatched. Germline CDR1 reads SNHLY; CDR2 reads FYNNEI. This CDR3 spans 17 amino acids. The CDR3 spells CASRDAGGYLLNTEAFF. The CDR3 DNA sequence: TGTGCCAGCAGGGATGCAGGGGGCTATCTCCTGAACACTGAAGCTTTCTTT.